One and the same sample provided the 2 T cell receptor beta chains below, sequenced in a study of T cell responses to AZD1222 COVID-19 vaccine. The assay was immunoSEQ multiplex PCR, and TCRdb's table has in-frame clones only and misses some. Among tens of thousands of clones listed, approximately 90% were seen once. Here the sequenced sample was peripheral blood, taken 28 days after the second AZD1222 dose. The receptors originated from an adult who received the AZD1222 COVID-19 vaccine.

This chain connects TRBV6-5 to TRBJ2-1; D is possibly TRBD2 (5 bases). The V and J ends lost 10 bases and 0 bases respectively, with 13 bases between them. Germline V gene lookup returns CDR1 MNHEY and CDR2 SVGAGI. The length of the CDR3 is 14 residues. The DNA for the CDR3 is TGTGCCACTACCGGGGAGAGCTCCTACAATGAGCAGTTCTTC. Protein: CATTGESSYNEQFF.

The rearrangement uses TRBV7-9 and TRBJ1-4; D is unclear. Between the trimmed V and J ends, which lost 6 bases and 6 bases, there was a span of 17 bases. The CDR3 consists of 15 residues. CDR1 and CDR2 from the germline V gene are SEHNR and FQNEAQ (reference sequence). The DNA of the CDR3 is TGTGCCAGCAGTTCTATGACTCTATTTTATGAAAAACTGTTTTTT. Its translation is CASSSMTLFYEKLFF.